This T cell receptor beta chain was sequenced for a study of blood T cell repertoires in COVID-19. Looking at the study overall: Acute and convalescent COVID-19 samples came from the United States, Italy and Spain. PBMCs, B-cell-depleted T cells, or T cells provided the cDNA or gDNA that made up the material.

Germline assignment: CDR1 MNHEY and CDR2 SMNVEV (reference sequence). This CDR3 region has 14 residues. The J segment lost 3 bases and the V segment lost 7 bases, leaving 6 bases of the junction unmatched. In the original analysis: By means of reference gene primer amplification, nucleated cell counts were estimated. Using immunoSEQ multiplex PCR, the repertoire was profiled, and TCRdb retains in-frame clones only, with some absent. V and J calls and clone size are those listed in that table; D and trimming were worked out from the DNA. Among fewer than 120,000 clones listed, roughly 85% were seen once.

This TCR came from a woman older than 75 with active or convalescent COVID-19. The sequencing sample was made of peripheral blood. The chain carries TRBV27 and TRBJ1-1; 9 bases are shared with TRBD1. CDR3 loop: CASTPGDRDTEAFF. CDR3 in DNA: TGTGCCAGCACACCAGGGGACAGGGACACTGAAGCTTTCTTT.